One and the same sample provided the 31 T cell receptor beta chains below, sequenced in a study of T cells after yellow fever vaccination. TCRdb fed the 5' RACE reads into MiXCR, producing one record per CDR3 protein. The repertoire holds some 110,000 distinct CDR3 sequences, 7% to 8.5% seen once, with roughly 23% in the top ten. Sample: CD8+ T cells sorted from PBMCs, taken 45 days after the yellow fever booster vaccination. All receptors derive from a man in his thirties or forties who received the YFV17D yellow fever vaccine.

This clonotype was found many times. V usage is TRBV28 and J usage is TRBJ2-1; tentatively, D is TRBD1 or TRBD2 (6 bases each). Deletions cut 7 bases from V and 3 bases from J, with 13 bases between. The CDR3 length is 14 residues. Per germline, CDR1 MDHEN and CDR2 SYDVKM. Here the CDR3 reads CASTGGTNYNEQFF. DNA for the CDR3: TGTGCCAGCACCGGCGGGACAAACTACAATGAGCAGTTCTTC.

This clonotype was observed many times. The rearrangement links TRBV3-1 to TRBJ2-1; TRBD2 aligns across 9 bases. Germline V gene lookup returns CDR1 LGHDT and CDR2 YNNKEL (reference sequence). The CDR3 runs 14 residues. V trimming: 7 bases; J trimming: 7 bases; junction bases outside the gene matches: 8. In nucleotides, the CDR3 is TGTGCCAGCACAATAGCGGGGGTTAGTAATGAGCAGTTCTTC. This sequence encodes CASTIAGVSNEQFF.

The rearrangement links TRBV7-2 to TRBJ2-2; TRBD2 aligns across 11 bases. The J segment lost 4 bases and the V segment lost 0 bases, leaving 4 bases of the junction unmatched. Per germline, CDR1 SGHTA and CDR2 FQGNSA. This CDR3 is 17 amino acids long. For the CDR3, the DNA is TGTGCCAGCAGCTTAGCCCTAGCGGGAGGTCTCACCGGGGAGCTGTTTTTT. This encodes CASSLALAGGLTGELFF. The variable domain in full, completed from reference TRBV7-2 and TRBJ2-2, reads GAGVSQSPSNKVTEKGKDVELRCDPISGHTALYWYRQSLGQGLEFLIYFQGNSAPDKSGLPSDRFSAERTGGSVSTLTIQRTQQEDSAVYLCASSLALAGGLTGELFFGEGSRLTVL.

There are a few counts of this clonotype. The chain couples TRBV28 to TRBJ2-2, with 9 nucleotides matching TRBD1. Unmatched junction bases numbered 4, after V lost 3 bases and J lost 2 bases. Germline CDR1 and CDR2: MDHEN and SYDVKM. CDR3 length equals 16 residues. The CDR3 loop reads CASSFGQGFNTGELFF. The CDR3 region has the DNA TGTGCCAGCAGTTTCGGACAGGGGTTCAACACCGGGGAGCTGTTTTTT.

In this sample, this clonotype turned up many times. The chain combines TRBV20-1 with TRBJ2-7; 12 bases are a match to TRBD2. V gave up 3 bases and J gave up 4 bases; unmatched junction bases: 7. Per the germline V gene, CDR1 is DFQATT and CDR2 is SNEGSKA (reference sequence). CDR3 length: 15 amino acids. In DNA, the CDR3 is TGCAGTGCTAGCCAAAGGACTAGCGGGGTGTACGAGCAGTACTTC. It specifies CSASQRTSGVYEQYF.

There are many counts of this clonotype. V usage is TRBV4-3 and J usage is TRBJ2-2, with a weak D call TRBD2 (5 bases). Germline V gene data show CDR1 as LGHNA and CDR2 as YSLEER. This CDR3 has 12 residues. V was cut by 11 bases and J by 6 bases, with 13 bases left in between. The CDR3 sequence: CAEEGVPGELFF. The DNA for the CDR3 is TGCGCCGAAGAGGGAGTACCCGGGGAGCTGTTTTTT.

The CDR3 loop reads CASSSGVGDNQPQHF. CDR3 DNA: TGTGCCAGCAGCTCCGGGGTGGGGGACAATCAGCCCCAGCATTTT. The chain couples TRBV7-2 to TRBJ1-5; weak D call: TRBD1 (5 bases). The CDR3 spans 15 residues. V lost 4 bases and J lost 3, with 13 bases in between. Germline values: CDR1 SGHTA, CDR2 FQGNSA.

This clonotype has ten or more counts. CDR3 DNA sequence: TGTGCCAGCAGTTACTCGAAAGGATATGGCTACACCTTC. Amino acids: CASSYSKGYGYTF. This chain joins TRBV6-5 and TRBJ1-2, with D unresolved. CDR1 and CDR2 from the germline V gene are MNHEY and SVGAGI. The CDR3 contains 13 residues. Trimming stripped 0 bases from V and 5 bases from J, with 7 bases between.

Notes on this clonotype: Mismatch with germline at one junction end may stem from a read error. This chain links TRBV7-6 with TRBJ2-3; TRBD1 or TRBD2 may be the D gene (5 bases each). CDR1 is SGHVS and CDR2 is FNYEAQ in the germline V gene. This CDR3 has 14 amino acids. The CDR3 DNA sequence: TGTGCCAGCAGCTTACAGGGAGCCACTGATACGCACTATTTT. Translation gives CASSLQGATDTHYF.

This clonotype was detected many times. The chain carries TRBV12-3 or TRBV12-4 and TRBJ2-1; TRBD2 agrees at 10 bases. The CDR3 totals 15 residues. V shed 7 bases and J 3 bases; nucleotides not matched to a gene: 6. CDR3 residues: CASTLGTSDYNEQFF. The CDR3 nucleotides read TGTGCCAGCACCCTCGGGACTAGCGACTACAATGAGCAGTTCTTC.

This clonotype has ten or more counts. This sequence joins TRBV27 and TRBJ2-1; 7 bases are a match to TRBD2. The CDR3 totals 15 residues. With 5 bases clipped from V and 6 bases from J, the junction kept 10 bases outside the gene matches. Germline V gene sequence: CDR1 MNHEY, CDR2 SMNVEV (reference sequence). CDR3 in DNA: TGTGCCAGCAGTAGGCAAGCGGGACTTCGCAATGAGCAGTTCTTC. Its translation: CASSRQAGLRNEQFF.

This clonotype was counted ten times or more. V and J are TRBV7-3 and TRBJ2-3; D is uncertain. This CDR3 is built from 15 residues. The V end lost 2 bases, the J end lost 2 bases, and 11 bases lay between the germline ends. Germline CDR1 SGHTA, CDR2 FQGTGA. The CDR3 DNA reads TGTGCCAGCAGCTTAGGGATCGGTGCCACAGATACGCAGTATTTT. Residues: CASSLGIGATDTQYF.

The V gene is TRBV4-3, the J gene TRBJ1-1; D unclear. The V end was cut by 4 bases, the J end by 1 base, with 7 bases between. Germline CDR1 reads LGHNA; CDR2 reads YSLEER. The CDR3 has 13 amino acids. CDR3 nucleotides: TGCGCCAGCAGCCTTTCGAAGAACACTGAAGCTTTCTTT. It codes for CASSLSKNTEAFF.

This clonotype was seen at least ten times. The chain combines TRBV4-3 with TRBJ2-2; TRBD2 agrees at 7 bases. The CDR3 is 16 residues long. The germline V gene has CDR1 LGHNA and CDR2 YSLEER. Trimming cost V 0 bases and J 3 bases; bases outside gene matches: 4. The CDR3 bases are TGCGCCAGCAGCCAAGAGAGTCTAGCGGACACCGGGGAGCTGTTTTTT. Protein sequence: CASSQESLADTGELFF.

This chain uses TRBV29-1 with TRBJ1-2; D is perhaps TRBD1 (5 bases). The CDR3 length is 16 residues. The germline V and J ends were trimmed by 3 bases and 3 bases, with 20 bases remaining between them. Looked up from germline, CDR1 is SQVTM and CDR2 is ANQGSEA. CDR3 region: CSVETPGIQGDYGYTF. The CDR3 bases are TGCAGCGTTGAGACACCAGGTATCCAGGGAGACTATGGCTACACCTTC.

In its sample, this clonotype was seen many times. The rearrangement joins TRBV15 to TRBJ2-7; 8 nucleotides line up with TRBD1. V was clipped by 1 base and J by 5 bases; unmatched bases: 7. This CDR3 has 15 residues. CDR1 is LNHNV and CDR2 is YYDKDF in the germline V gene (reference sequence). In nucleotides, the CDR3 is TGTGCCACCAGCAGAGTACCAGGGGGCCTTGACGAGCAGTACTTC. Translating gives CATSRVPGGLDEQYF.

V gene TRBV28 combines with J gene TRBJ2-7, with unresolved D. The CDR3 consists of 14 residues. Looked up from germline, CDR1 is MDHEN and CDR2 is SYDVKM. Trimming left V 2 bases short and J 2 bases short, with 10 bases between. The CDR3 DNA follows: TGTGCCAGCAGTTTACCGGCCGAGGCCTACGAGCAGTACTTC. Translated: CASSLPAEAYEQYF.

This clonotype was recorded many times. V gene TRBV7-2 combines with J gene TRBJ2-7; D possibly corresponds to TRBD2 (6 bases). Trimming took off 5 bases at V and 6 bases at J, with 20 bases between the two ends. This CDR3 spans 15 amino acids. Per germline, CDR1 SGHTA and CDR2 FQGNSA. CDR3 DNA sequence: TGTGCCAGCAGCCGACTAGGATCACCGATCACCGAGCAGTACTTC. As protein: CASSRLGSPITEQYF.

This clonotype was picked up many times. The V and J genes are TRBV10-2 and TRBJ2-2; D might be TRBD1 (5 bases). Per germline, CDR1 WSHSY and CDR2 SAAADI. Trimming took 3 bases from V and 6 from J, leaving 11 bases between them. CDR3 length equals 14 residues. The CDR3 DNA reads TGCGCCAGCAGTGAATCCGCAGGGTCCGGGGAGCTGTTTTTT. Amino acid sequence: CASSESAGSGELFF.

V usage is TRBV18 and J usage is TRBJ2-1, with 12 nucleotides matching TRBD2. Germline V gene sequence: CDR1 KGHSH, CDR2 LQKENI. The V and J ends lost 0 bases and 9 bases, in that order; junction bases with no gene match: 9. The CDR3 runs 17 residues. This CDR3 is CASSPPETSGSISEQFF. Here the CDR3 DNA reads TGTGCCAGCTCACCACCTGAGACTAGCGGGAGTATAAGTGAGCAGTTCTTC.

In its sample, this clonotype was seen many times. The chain recombines TRBV10-3 with TRBJ1-5; a possible D gene is TRBD1 (6 bases). The CDR3 spans 15 residues. Per the germline V gene, CDR1 is ENHRY and CDR2 is SYGVKD. V shed 2 bases and J shed 6 bases, with 14 bases lying between them. The CDR3 region has the DNA TGTGCCATCAGTGAGCCGCCGGGGGCGGCTCAGCCCCAGCATTTT. It specifies CAISEPPGAAQPQHF.

This clonotype was counted ten times or more. The rearrangement joins TRBV9 to TRBJ2-3; no reliable D call. The V end lost 2 bases, the J end lost 4 bases, and 8 bases lay between the germline ends. The CDR3 extends over 13 amino acids. Germline CDR1 reads SGDLS; CDR2 reads YYNGEE. CDR3 sequence reads: CASSVVRSDTQYF. The CDR3 DNA reads as TGTGCCAGCAGCGTGGTCAGATCAGATACGCAGTATTTT.

The V call is TRBV27, the J call TRBJ2-1; D may be TRBD2 (6 bases). The CDR3 runs 14 residues. Germline V CDR1 and CDR2: MNHEY, SMNVEV (reference sequence). The V gene lost 5 bases and the J gene lost 9 bases, with 17 bases spanning the gap. Here the CDR3 reads CASSRVLDGGEQFF. CDR3 nucleotide sequence: TGTGCCAGCAGTCGTGTCTTGGACGGGGGTGAGCAGTTCTTC.

The chain is built from TRBV6-5 and TRBJ2-3, with 7 bases lining up with TRBD2. V lost 2 bases to trimming and J lost 6 bases; unmatched junction nucleotides: 5. CDR1 is MNHEY, CDR2 SVGAGI, per germline. This CDR3 comprises 14 residues. The CDR3: CASSYEAGSDTQYF. The CDR3 DNA follows: TGTGCCAGCAGTTACGAAGCGGGAAGCGATACGCAGTATTTT.

This clonotype has a count of ten or more. This chain links TRBV9 with TRBJ2-1, with D maybe TRBD2 (5 bases). The CDR3 spans 17 residues. Germline CDR1 reads SGDLS; CDR2 reads YYNGEE. V was trimmed by 0 bases and J by 7 bases, leaving 20 bases between them. The CDR3, as DNA: TGTGCCAGCAGCGTAGTATCGGCTGAGAGGGCTCGGAATGAGCAGTTCTTC. This encodes CASSVVSAERARNEQFF.

This rearrangement joins TRBV12-3 or TRBV12-4 to TRBJ2-1, with 9 bases that match TRBD1. This CDR3 is built from 15 residues. Trimming cost V 5 bases and J 7 bases; bases outside gene matches: 9. As DNA, the CDR3 is TGTGCCAGCAGTGCGACGGGACAGGGTGGTAATGAGCAGTTCTTC. This gives the protein CASSATGQGGNEQFF.

The sample holds many counts of this clonotype. The J gene is TRBJ2-1, the V gene TRBV24-1, with unresolved D. V was shortened by 5 bases and J by 5 bases, with 9 bases between the two germline ends. The germline V gene encodes CDR1 KGHDR and CDR2 SFDVKD. The CDR3 has 13 amino acids. The CDR3 protein is CATSVANHNEQFF. In nucleotides, the CDR3 is TGTGCCACCAGTGTTGCGAACCACAATGAGCAGTTCTTC.

This clonotype was seen ten or more times. The chain joins TRBV7-6 to TRBJ2-7; the match to TRBD2 covers 12 bases. Trimming at V came to 5 bases and at J to 2 bases, leaving 7 bases not matched to a gene. The V gene's germline CDR1 is SGHVS and CDR2 FNYEAQ. The CDR3 covers 16 residues. CDR3 nucleotides: TGTGCCAGCAGCCCCGGGACTAGCGGGCCCACCTACGAGCAGTACTTC. Its protein product is CASSPGTSGPTYEQYF. Full variable domain (rest looked up from reference TRBV7-6 and TRBJ2-7): GAGVSQSPRYKVTKRGQDVALRCDPISGHVSLYWYRQALGQGPEFLTYFNYEAQQDKSGLPNDRFSAERPEGSISTLTIQRTEQRDSAMYRCASSPGTSGPTYEQYFGPGTRLTVT.

The rearrangement joins TRBV11-2 to TRBJ1-1; no definite D call. The CDR3 has 13 amino acids. Trimming shortened V by 3 bases and J by 9 bases, and 14 bases separated the two germline ends. Germline loops: CDR1 SGHAT, CDR2 FQNNGV. The CDR3 loop reads CASSLGRAAKAFF. The CDR3 DNA sequence: TGTGCCAGCAGCTTGGGGAGGGCCGCCAAAGCTTTCTTT.

This clonotype was picked up many times. The V gene is TRBV20-1, the J gene TRBJ1-1, with D unclear. This CDR3 has 10 amino acids. V was pared by 5 bases and J by 8 bases, with 9 bases between. CDR1 DFQATT and CDR2 SNEGSKA come from the germline V gene (reference sequence). The CDR3 region has the DNA TGCAGTGCTGTCGGGGTGGAAGCTTTCTTT. This translates into CSAVGVEAFF.

This clonotype was recorded at least ten times. The chain combines TRBV20-1 with TRBJ2-3; the D call may be TRBD1 or TRBD2 (5 bases each). Per the germline V gene, CDR1 is DFQATT and CDR2 is SNEGSKA (reference sequence). V was shortened by 3 bases and J by 2 bases, with 15 bases between the two germline ends. The CDR3 is 15 amino acids. The CDR3 region is CSARSGDDPTDTQYF. For the CDR3, the DNA is TGCAGTGCTAGGTCCGGGGACGACCCCACAGATACGCAGTATTTT.